This T cell receptor (beta chain) was retrieved from a study of T cell repertoires in aging, cancer and after chemotherapy. This clonotype is termed hyperexpanded (1% or more). Antigen: not known. The study's findings and limits: In healthy donors, age-related TCR diversity loss mainly reflected lost richness. These repertoire data do not allow conclusions about immunological memory after chemotherapy. Untreated cancer patients had significantly lower blood TCR diversity than age-matched healthy donors.

The V gene's germline CDR1 is MNHNS and CDR2 SASEGT. The CDR3 is made up of 14 amino acids. Trimming took 3 bases from V and 0 from J, leaving 6 bases between them. TCR beta rearrangements were amplified from peripheral blood genomic DNA. TRB rearrangements spanning V, D and J were amplified using mixed TRB-A/B primers. TCRdb redid the calling of the multiplex PCR reads with MiXCR, one entry per CDR3 protein. The top ten hold less than 15% of the sample, which has 900 to 1,300 distinct CDR3 sequences, under 35% seen once. This chain connects TRBV6-1 to TRBJ1-3, with a tentative D call TRBD1 (5 bases). The clonotype was recovered from a human donor with a solid tumor. Sample: blood. CDR3 sequence: CASSDGASGNTIYF. CDR3 nucleotide sequence: TGTGCCAGCAGTGACGGGGCCTCTGGAAACACCATATATTTT.